This T cell receptor beta chain was captured in a study of cytomegalovirus exposure and HLA in healthy donors. About this clone: Its specificity is not known.

The junction had 10 bases not matched to a gene; V was cut back by 5 bases and J by 5 bases. CDR3 length: 16 amino acids. CDR1 is MDHEN, CDR2 SYDVKM, per germline. Notes on the study in general: In vitro work confirmed that a few CMV-associated chains recognize CMV antigens.

PCR employed 60 Vbeta and 13 Jbeta primers. Profiling relied on immunoSEQ multiplex PCR, and the TCRdb table lists in-frame clones only, not all of them. The data show 220,000 or so clones, and the top ten clones hold over 0.95%. Sequencing was carried out using PBMCs. The chain combines TRBV28 with TRBJ2-5, with TRBD1 identical over 11 bases. This receptor was taken from a girl aged 2-15 years in good health and CMV-seropositive. The DNA for the CDR3 is TGTGCCAGCAGTGCCGGACAGGGGGCGCGTATGGAGACCCAGTACTTC. Amino acid sequence: CASSAGQGARMETQYF.